The 27 T cell receptor beta chains given below trace back to one sample, sequenced in a study of cytomegalovirus exposure and HLA in healthy donors. The PCR made use of 60 Vbeta and 13 Jbeta primers. Method: immunoSEQ multiplex PCR; TCRdb's copy keeps in-frame clones and lacks some. In the table there are about 160,000 clones, about three quarters of which are singletons. Material: PBMCs. Receptors originate from a woman in her 40s in good health and CMV-seronegative.

V usage is TRBV10-2 and J usage is TRBJ1-2; possible D gene TRBD1, 6 bases. CDR1 and CDR2 (germline): WSHSY, SAAADI. The CDR3 contains 15 residues. Trimming removed 6 bases from V and 0 bases from J, with 14 bases in between. CDR3 coding DNA: TGCGCCAGCAGCCGGACAGCGACCCCTAACTATGGCTACACCTTC. It translates to CASSRTATPNYGYTF.

CDR3 in amino acids: CASSFGGMNTEAFF. CDR3 DNA sequence: TGTGCCAGCAGCTTTGGGGGGATGAACACTGAAGCTTTCTTT. This rearrangement joins TRBV11-2 to TRBJ1-1; tentatively, D is TRBD1 (5 bases). In germline, CDR1 is SGHAT, CDR2 FQNNGV. V dropped 3 bases and J dropped 0 bases, with 8 bases sitting between them. CDR3 size: 14 residues. Supplemented by reference TRBV11-2 and TRBJ1-1, the full variable domain reads EAGVAQSPRYKIIEKRQSVAFWCNPISGHATLYWYQQILGQGPKLLIQFQNNGVVDDSQLPKDRFSAERLKGVDSTLKIQPAKLEDSAVYLCASSFGGMNTEAFFGQGTRLTVV.

The V call is TRBV7-9, the J call TRBJ2-3; D is possibly TRBD2 (6 bases). V was cut by 5 bases and J by 0 bases, with 18 bases left in between. CDR1 is SEHNR, CDR2 FQNEAQ, per germline (reference sequence). The CDR3 runs to 17 residues. The CDR3 loop is CASSKGLEGPSTDTQYF. DNA of the CDR3: TGTGCCAGCAGCAAAGGACTGGAGGGGCCTAGCACAGATACGCAGTATTTT.

The genes are TRBV5-1 and TRBJ1-2, with 7 positions matching TRBD1. After removal of 4 bases from V and 0 bases from J, the junction contained 9 bases not matched to a gene. The CDR3 covers 16 residues. Germline lookup yields CDR1 SGHRS and CDR2 YFSETQ. CDR3 bases: TGCGCCAGCAGCCGGAATCGGGACAGAGCTAACTATGGCTACACCTTC. The encoded protein is CASSRNRDRANYGYTF.

The chain combines TRBV15 with TRBJ2-1, with 9 bases matching TRBD1. Germline trimming cut 1 base from V and 5 bases from J; bases unmatched to any gene: 6. Germline CDR1 LNHNV, CDR2 YYDKDF (reference sequence). This CDR3 is built from 16 residues. Here the CDR3 reads CATSRARDRVDNEQFF. The CDR3 DNA sequence: TGTGCCACCAGCAGAGCCAGGGACAGGGTAGACAATGAGCAGTTCTTC.

This sequence joins TRBV29-1 and TRBJ1-1, with a weak D call TRBD1 (5 bases). Germline CDR1 reads SQVTM; CDR2 reads ANQGSEA. The CDR3 has 16 residues. V was pared by 4 bases and J by 0 bases, with 18 bases between. As DNA, the CDR3 is TGCAGCGTTGGAAGGCAGGGCTTTTCTTTGAACACTGAAGCTTTCTTT. Amino acid sequence: CSVGRQGFSLNTEAFF.

The chain recombines TRBV10-2 with TRBJ2-3; tentative D call: TRBD2 (6 bases). Deletions cut 8 bases from V and 2 bases from J, with 14 bases between. From germline, CDR1 is WSHSY and CDR2 SAAADI. The CDR3 length is 14 residues. The CDR3 loop reads CASLPAGSTDTQYF. The CDR3 DNA is TGCGCCAGCCTCCCCGCGGGGTCCACAGATACGCAGTATTTT.

V is TRBV5-4 and J is TRBJ2-2; 8 bases are a match to TRBD1. The germline CDR1 and CDR2 sequences are SGHNT and YYREEE (reference sequence). V trimming: 1 base; J trimming: 2 bases; junction bases outside the gene matches: 7. The CDR3 totals 17 residues. DNA for the CDR3: TGTGCCAGCAGCTTGAGGTTCGGGACAGGCAACACCGGGGAGCTGTTTTTT. Translating it yields CASSLRFGTGNTGELFF.

On this clone: Other DNA sequences from this sample encode an identical CDR3 as well. The CDR3 DNA reads TGTGCCACCAGCAGAGACAGGGGGAAGGAGACCCAGTACTTC. This gives the protein CATSRDRGKETQYF. The chain joins TRBV15 to TRBJ2-5; the match to TRBD1 covers 7 bases. V lost 0 bases and J lost 5; bases outside the gene matches: 3. This CDR3 has 14 amino acids. The V gene's germline CDR1 is LNHNV and CDR2 YYDKDF (reference sequence).

This clone came up a few times. CDR3 coding DNA: TGTGCCAGCAGCTATTACCCCGGGACTAGCGGGGATCTGTACTTC. It is translated as CASSYYPGTSGDLYF. The gene calls are TRBV5-4 and TRBJ2-7, with 13 nucleotides matching TRBD2. The V and J ends lost 3 bases and 12 bases, in that order; junction bases with no gene match: 12. The CDR3 has 15 residues. Looked up from germline, CDR1 is SGHNT and CDR2 is YYREEE (reference sequence). The variable domain in full, completed from reference TRBV5-4 and TRBJ2-7, reads ETGVTQSPTHLIKTRGQQVTLRCSSQSGHNTVSWYQQALGQGPQFIFQYYREEENGRGNFPPRFSGLQFPNYSSELNVNALELDDSALYLCASSYYPGTSGDLYFGPGTRLTVT.

The chain couples TRBV7-8 to TRBJ1-1; D perhaps matches TRBD1 (5 bases). Germline assignment: CDR1 SGHVS and CDR2 FQNEAQ. V lost 7 bases and J 4 bases, leaving 13 bases between the germline ends. The CDR3 is made up of 13 amino acids. CDR3: CASKVGGGTEAFF. CDR3 bases: TGTGCCAGCAAGGTGGGGGGGGGCACTGAAGCTTTCTTT.

This sequence joins TRBV27 and TRBJ2-5, with D perhaps TRBD1 (6 bases). CDR3 length equals 15 residues. Trimming removed 9 bases from V and 4 bases from J, with 21 bases in between. Germline V gene sequence: CDR1 MNHEY, CDR2 SMNVEV (reference sequence). The CDR3 reads CASYSLGTGRETQYF. The CDR3 DNA is TGTGCCAGTTACTCTTTAGGAACAGGGCGAGAGACCCAGTACTTC.

The chain has TRBV13 and TRBJ2-5; 10 nucleotides line up with TRBD1. Looked up from germline, CDR1 is PRHDT and CDR2 is FYEKMQ (reference sequence). V lost 5 bases to trimming and J lost 7 bases; unmatched junction nucleotides: 7. The CDR3 has 14 amino acids. As DNA, the CDR3 is TGTGCCAGCAGCCCCGGGACAGGGGATGGGACCCAGTACTTC. Translated, it gives CASSPGTGDGTQYF.

The chain links TRBV10-2 to TRBJ2-1; TRBD1 matches 7 bases. The CDR3 is made up of 17 amino acids. Trimming cost V 2 bases and J 8 bases; bases outside gene matches: 15. CDR1 WSHSY and CDR2 SAAADI come from the germline V gene. CDR3 DNA: TGCGCCAGCAGTGAGCCCCGGGACAGCCTAGAAGGGTATGAGCAGTTCTTC. Its protein is CASSEPRDSLEGYEQFF.

The DNA for the CDR3 is TGCGCCAGCAGCCAAGTGGGCAGGGGGGAAAAACTGTTTTTT. Translation gives CASSQVGRGEKLFF. The chain uses TRBV4-1 and TRBJ1-4, with TRBD1 matching 7 bases. The CDR3 length is 14 residues. Germline V lookup: CDR1 MGHRA, CDR2 YSYEKL. J lost 8 bases, V lost 1 base, and 4 bases had no gene match.

The chain uses TRBV29-1 and TRBJ2-7; D perhaps matches TRBD1 (5 bases). This CDR3 contains 13 residues. The V end lost 4 bases, the J end lost 2 bases, and 12 bases lay between the germline ends. Germline V gives CDR1 SQVTM, CDR2 ANQGSEA. CDR3 loop: CSVGVPGPYEQYF. CDR3 coding DNA: TGCAGCGTTGGGGTCCCAGGGCCCTACGAGCAGTACTTC.

A few counts support this clone. This chain connects TRBV6-5 to TRBJ1-1; the D gene is possibly TRBD1 (5 bases). Germline V CDR1 and CDR2: MNHEY, SVGAGI. V was trimmed by 6 bases and J by 11 bases, leaving 16 bases between them. This CDR3 contains 12 residues. The CDR3 DNA reads as TGTGCCAGCAGGAATAGGGGATTTGGGGCTTTCTTT. Translation gives CASRNRGFGAFF.

CDR3 sequence (DNA): TGTGCCAGCAGCAGGGGTAATAATTCACCCCTCCACTTT. Protein product: CASSRGNNSPLHF. V gene TRBV2 combines with J gene TRBJ1-6; maybe TRBD1 (6 bases). The germline V and J ends were trimmed by 6 bases and 5 bases, with 8 bases remaining between them. Germline V gives CDR1 SNHLY, CDR2 FYNNEI. The CDR3 sequence is 13 residues long.

This clone has a handful of counts. The chain is built from TRBV9 and TRBJ2-1; D gene ambiguous. Trimming left V 0 bases short and J 2 bases short, with 6 bases between. This CDR3 has 14 residues. Germline V gene sequence: CDR1 SGDLS, CDR2 YYNGEE. CDR3 sequence (DNA): TGTGCCAGCAGCGTAGCTACGGCCTACAATGAGCAGTTCTTC. Protein: CASSVATAYNEQFF.

The CDR3 DNA sequence: TGCGCCAGCAGCTTGGAAGGGGCCCCGAACACTGAAGCTTTCTTT. Protein sequence: CASSLEGAPNTEAFF. The chain joins TRBV5-1 to TRBJ1-1; maybe TRBD1 (5 bases). The V gene lost 0 bases and the J gene lost 1 base, with 10 bases spanning the gap. The germline V gene encodes CDR1 SGHRS and CDR2 YFSETQ. This CDR3 has 15 amino acids.

This sequence joins TRBV7-3 and TRBJ1-6, with D perhaps matching TRBD1 (5 bases). The CDR3 is made up of 16 amino acids. V was clipped by 4 bases and J by 4 bases, with 14 bases between them. In germline, CDR1 is SGHTA, CDR2 FQGTGA. CDR3 loop: CASSSQGPGYNSPLHF. The DNA for the CDR3 is TGTGCCAGCAGCTCTCAGGGCCCCGGATATAATTCACCCCTCCACTTT. Full variable domain (missing parts from reference TRBV7-3 and TRBJ1-6): GAGVSQTPSNKVTEKGKYVELRCDPISGHTALYWYRQSLGQGPEFLIYFQGTGAADDSGLPNDRFFAVRPEGSVSTLKIQRTERGDSAVYLCASSSQGPGYNSPLHFGNGTRLTVT.

The V call is TRBV13, the J call TRBJ2-5; 9 bases fit TRBD2. The CDR3 consists of 15 residues. Germline-derived CDR1 and CDR2 are PRHDT and FYEKMQ (reference sequence). The junction had 10 bases not matched to a gene; V was cut back by 6 bases and J by 5 bases. CDR3 sequence reads: CASRIASGVLETQYF. CDR3 in DNA: TGTGCCAGCAGGATCGCTAGCGGGGTGTTGGAGACCCAGTACTTC. Combining the CDR3 with reference TRBV13 and TRBJ2-5 gives the whole variable domain AAGVIQSPRHLIKEKRETATLKCYPIPRHDTVYWYQQGPGQDPQFLISFYEKMQSDKGSIPDRFSAQQFSDYHSELNMSSLELGDSALYFCASRIASGVLETQYFGPGTRLLVL.

The gene calls are TRBV6-1 and TRBJ2-7; 9 positions match TRBD2. The CDR3 contains 14 residues. V gave up 4 bases and J gave up 6 bases; unmatched junction bases: 7. CDR1 is MNHNS, CDR2 SASEGT, per germline. This chain's CDR3 is CASSGDAGGSEQYF. CDR3 sequence (DNA): TGTGCCAGCAGTGGGGACGCGGGGGGGAGCGAGCAGTACTTC.

A few counts support this clone. The chain uses TRBV6-6 and TRBJ2-7; 11 positions agree with TRBD1. Germline assignment: CDR1 MNHNY and CDR2 SVGAGI (reference sequence). This CDR3 is 15 amino acids long. V lost 6 bases to trimming and J lost 0 bases; unmatched junction nucleotides: 4. In DNA, the CDR3 is TGTGCCAGCAGCTGGGGACAGGGGGTCTCCTACGAGCAGTACTTC. Its translation: CASSWGQGVSYEQYF.

The chain recombines TRBV1 with TRBJ2-4; the table's D call, TRBD1, was not checked against the DNA. TRBV1 is reported as a pseudogene. The length of the CDR3 is 19 residues. CDR3 sequence: CTSSQDRLSVPDSKNIQYF. The CDR3 bases are TGCACCAGCAGCCAAGATCGTTTATCAGTCCCGGACAGTAAAAACATTCAGTACTTC.

CDR3 sequence: CASRVQLEAFF. The CDR3 DNA sequence: TGTGCCAGCAGGGTACAGCTTGAAGCTTTCTTT. This chain connects TRBV28 to TRBJ1-1; D is ambiguous. The CDR3 sequence is 11 residues long. Trimming shortened V by 6 bases and J by 7 bases, and 9 bases separated the two germline ends. The germline gives CDR1 MDHEN, CDR2 SYDVKM. Together with reference TRBV28 and TRBJ1-1, the CDR3 gives the full variable domain: DVKVTQSSRYLVKRTGEKVFLECVQDMDHENMFWYRQDPGLGLRLIYFSYDVKMKEKGDIPEGYSVSREKKERFSLILESASTNQTSMYLCASRVQLEAFFGQGTRLTVV.

The chain uses TRBV9 and TRBJ2-3, with 9 bases aligning to TRBD2. Per the germline V gene, CDR1 is SGDLS and CDR2 is YYNGEE. The length of the CDR3 is 15 residues. J gave up 0 bases and V 8 bases, and 7 bases lay outside the gene matches. The CDR3 sequence is CASSIAGDSTDTQYF. The CDR3, as DNA: TGTGCCAGTTCAATAGCGGGGGACAGCACAGATACGCAGTATTTT.